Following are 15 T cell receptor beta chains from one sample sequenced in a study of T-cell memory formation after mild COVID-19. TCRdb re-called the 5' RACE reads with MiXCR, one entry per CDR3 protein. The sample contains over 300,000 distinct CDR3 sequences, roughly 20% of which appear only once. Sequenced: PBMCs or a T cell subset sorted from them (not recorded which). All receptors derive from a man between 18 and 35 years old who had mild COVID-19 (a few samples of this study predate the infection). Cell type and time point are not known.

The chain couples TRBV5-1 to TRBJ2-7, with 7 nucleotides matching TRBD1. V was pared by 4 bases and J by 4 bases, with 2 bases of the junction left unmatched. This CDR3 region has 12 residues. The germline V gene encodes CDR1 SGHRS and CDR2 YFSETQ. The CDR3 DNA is TGCGCCAGCAGCCCGGGACAGTACGAGCAGTACTTC. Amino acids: CASSPGQYEQYF.

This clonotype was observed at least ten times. CDR3 sequence reads: CASSPSDTRYGYTF. The CDR3 nucleotides are TGCGCCAGCAGCCCCTCAGATACCCGCTATGGCTACACCTTC. The genes are TRBV4-3 and TRBJ1-2; D unclear. V gave up 4 bases and J gave up 4 bases, with 13 bases separating them. The CDR3 runs 14 residues. Germline-derived CDR1 and CDR2 are LGHNA and YSLEER.

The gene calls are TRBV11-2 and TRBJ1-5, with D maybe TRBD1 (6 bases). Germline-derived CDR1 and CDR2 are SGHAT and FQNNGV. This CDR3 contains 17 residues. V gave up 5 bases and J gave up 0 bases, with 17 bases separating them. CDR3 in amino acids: CASSPGQGLYSNQPQHF. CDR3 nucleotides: TGTGCCAGCAGCCCAGGGCAGGGGCTCTATAGCAATCAGCCCCAGCATTTT.

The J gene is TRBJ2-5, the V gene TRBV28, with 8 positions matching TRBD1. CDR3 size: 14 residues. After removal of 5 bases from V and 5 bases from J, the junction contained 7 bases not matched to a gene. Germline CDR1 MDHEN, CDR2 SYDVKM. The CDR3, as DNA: TGTGCCAGCAGTAGGACAGGGATAGTCGAGACCCAGTACTTC. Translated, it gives CASSRTGIVETQYF.

The DNA for the CDR3 is TGTGCCAGCAGCTTACGGTCAGGGGCAACTAATGAAAAACTGTTTTTT. It encodes CASSLRSGATNEKLFF. V is TRBV11-2 and J is TRBJ1-4; D possibly corresponds to TRBD1 (6 bases). Germline-derived CDR1 and CDR2 are SGHAT and FQNNGV. V was shortened by 2 bases and J by 0 bases, with 10 bases between the two germline ends. CDR3 length equals 16 residues.

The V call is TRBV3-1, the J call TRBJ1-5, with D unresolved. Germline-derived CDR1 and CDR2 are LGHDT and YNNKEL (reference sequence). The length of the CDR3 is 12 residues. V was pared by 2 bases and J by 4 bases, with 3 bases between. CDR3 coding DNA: TGTGCCAGCAGCCAAAGGAATCAGCCCCAGCATTTT. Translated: CASSQRNQPQHF.

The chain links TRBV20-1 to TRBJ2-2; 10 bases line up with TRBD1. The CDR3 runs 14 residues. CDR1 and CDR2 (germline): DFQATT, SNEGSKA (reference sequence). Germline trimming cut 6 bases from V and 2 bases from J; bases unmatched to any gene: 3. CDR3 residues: CSAMTGGNTGELFF. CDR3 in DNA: TGCAGTGCGATGACAGGGGGCAACACCGGGGAGCTGTTTTTT.

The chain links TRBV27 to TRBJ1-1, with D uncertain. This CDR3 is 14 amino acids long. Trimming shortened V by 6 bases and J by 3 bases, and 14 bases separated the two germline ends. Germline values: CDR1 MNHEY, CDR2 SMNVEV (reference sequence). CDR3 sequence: CASSSRQDHTEAFF. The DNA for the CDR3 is TGTGCCAGCAGCTCTCGACAAGACCACACTGAAGCTTTCTTT.

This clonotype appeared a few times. The CDR3 sequence is CASSLGTSSYEQYF. CDR3 nucleotide sequence: TGCGCCAGCAGCCTGGGGACATCATCCTACGAGCAGTACTTC. The rearrangement joins TRBV4-3 to TRBJ2-7; D is possibly TRBD1 (6 bases). CDR1 and CDR2 (germline): LGHNA, YSLEER. This CDR3 contains 14 residues. With 4 bases removed from V and 1 base from J, the gap between germline ends came to 11 bases.

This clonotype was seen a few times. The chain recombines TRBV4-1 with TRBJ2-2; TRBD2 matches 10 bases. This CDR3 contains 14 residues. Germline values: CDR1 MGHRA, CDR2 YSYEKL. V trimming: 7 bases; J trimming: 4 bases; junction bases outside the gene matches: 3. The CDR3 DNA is TGCGCCAGCACCCGACTAGCGGGCACCGGGGAGCTGTTTTTT. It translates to CASTRLAGTGELFF.

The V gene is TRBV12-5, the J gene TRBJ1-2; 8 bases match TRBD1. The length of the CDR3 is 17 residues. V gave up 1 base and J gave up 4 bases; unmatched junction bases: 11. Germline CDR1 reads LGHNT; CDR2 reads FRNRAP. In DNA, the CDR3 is TGTGCTAGTGGTTTGGAGATGGCAGATGGACAGGGCTATGGCTACACCTTC. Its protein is CASGLEMADGQGYGYTF.

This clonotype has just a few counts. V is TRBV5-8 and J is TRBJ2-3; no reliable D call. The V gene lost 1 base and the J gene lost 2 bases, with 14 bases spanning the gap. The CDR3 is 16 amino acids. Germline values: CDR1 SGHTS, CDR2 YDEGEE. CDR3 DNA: TGTGCCAGCAGCTTGAGGCCGGTTAGCCACACAGATACGCAGTATTTT. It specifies CASSLRPVSHTDTQYF.

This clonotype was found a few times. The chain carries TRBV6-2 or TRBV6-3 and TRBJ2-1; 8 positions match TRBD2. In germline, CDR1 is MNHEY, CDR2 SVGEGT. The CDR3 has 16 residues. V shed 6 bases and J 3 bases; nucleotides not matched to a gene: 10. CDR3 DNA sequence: TGTGCCAGCAGCCAGGCTTTCGGGGGGGTCTACAATGAGCAGTTCTTC. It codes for CASSQAFGGVYNEQFF.

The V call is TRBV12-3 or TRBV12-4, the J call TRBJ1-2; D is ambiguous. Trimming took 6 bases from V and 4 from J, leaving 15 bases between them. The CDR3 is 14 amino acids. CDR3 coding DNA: TGTGCCAGCAGGGAGGAACAGTGGATCTATGGCTACACCTTC. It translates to CASREEQWIYGYTF.

The CDR3 DNA sequence: TGTGCCAGCAGCTTAGGGGTGGGCACAGATACGCAGTATTTT. It codes for CASSLGVGTDTQYF. The chain uses TRBV7-9 and TRBJ2-3, with D uncertain. CDR1 and CDR2 (germline): SEHNR, FQNEAQ (reference sequence). The CDR3 covers 14 residues. The V and J ends lost 1 base and 1 base respectively, with 6 bases between them.